The 5 T cell receptor beta chains in this list originate from one sample, sequenced in a study of T cell repertoires in cytomegalovirus infection. TCRdb ran MiXCR on the reads and lists one entry per CDR3 protein. The sample contains approximately 250,000 distinct CDR3 sequences, under 25% of which appear only once. Sequences were obtained from CD8+ T cells from PBMCs. Every receptor here comes from a human donor in good health (CMV status not recorded). Some clones in this sample may be carry-over from other donors' samples.

The chain carries TRBV5-5 and TRBJ1-1, with a possible D match to TRBD1 (5 bases). This CDR3 has 14 residues. Germline CDR1 SGHKS, CDR2 YYEKEE (reference sequence). V dropped 1 base and J dropped 5 bases, with 12 bases sitting between them. The CDR3 DNA reads as TGTGCCAGCAGCTTGAGGGGTGAATGGACTGAAGCTTTCTTT. Its translation: CASSLRGEWTEAFF.

As for this clonotype: At one boundary the junction diverges from the germline segment, which might be a read error. The chain joins TRBV2 to TRBJ2-7; 14 bases match TRBD2. CDR1 SNHLY and CDR2 FYNNEI come from the germline V gene. This CDR3 has 16 amino acids. The CDR3, as DNA: TGTACCAGCGGAGGACTAGCGGGGGGCGCTTACGAGTGGCAGTACTTC. Protein sequence: CTSGGLAGGAYEWQYF.

This clonotype has only a few counts. V is TRBV29-1 and J is TRBJ1-3; TRBD1 is a possible D gene (5 bases). The germline gives CDR1 SQVTM, CDR2 ANQGSEA. The CDR3 length is 12 residues. With 7 bases removed from V and 1 base from J, the gap between germline ends came to 8 bases. The CDR3 DNA follows: TGCAGCGCTCAGGGTTCTGGAAACACCATATATTTT. Protein product: CSAQGSGNTIYF.

This clonotype appeared many times. The rearrangement links TRBV6-1 to TRBJ1-5; D is perhaps TRBD1 (6 bases). Germline values: CDR1 MNHNS, CDR2 SASEGT. This CDR3 is built from 14 residues. V lost 5 bases to trimming and J lost 2 bases, with 10 bases between them. DNA of the CDR3: TGTGCCAGCAGTTCGGGACAAGGCAATCAGCCCCAGCATTTT. Translated, it gives CASSSGQGNQPQHF.

This clonotype was counted a single time. Sequence at one end of the junction differs from germline and may be a read error. The V call is TRBV5-6, the J call TRBJ2-1; the match to TRBD2 covers 13 bases. This CDR3 comprises 15 residues. Per the germline V gene, CDR1 is SGHDT and CDR2 is YYEEEE. The CDR3 loop reads CVSSIGTSGANEQFF. The CDR3 DNA sequence: TGTGTCAGCAGCATCGGGACTAGCGGGGCGAATGAGCAGTTCTTC.